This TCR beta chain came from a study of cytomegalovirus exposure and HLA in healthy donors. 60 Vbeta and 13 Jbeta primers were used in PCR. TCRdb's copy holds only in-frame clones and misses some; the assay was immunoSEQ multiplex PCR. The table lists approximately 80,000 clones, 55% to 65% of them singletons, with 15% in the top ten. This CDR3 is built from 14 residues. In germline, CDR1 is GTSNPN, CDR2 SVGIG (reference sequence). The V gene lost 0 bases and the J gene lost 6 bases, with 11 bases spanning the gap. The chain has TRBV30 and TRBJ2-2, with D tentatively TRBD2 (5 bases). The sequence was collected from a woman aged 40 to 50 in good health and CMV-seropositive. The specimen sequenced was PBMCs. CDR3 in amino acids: CAWSVGRVAGELFF. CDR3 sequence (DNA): TGTGCCTGGAGTGTGGGGAGAGTGGCCGGGGAGCTGTTTTTT.